This is a list of T cell receptor beta chains from one sample in a study of OX40 agonist ivuxolimab in advanced cancers. Assay used: immunoSEQ multiplex PCR; TCRdb lists only in-frame clones, some missing. The data show around 72,000 clones, approximately 80% seen once. This specimen consisted of CD4+ or CD8+ T cells sorted from blood, obtained in a trial of the OX40 agonist ivuxolimab. The origin of the receptors is an adult with an advanced solid tumor such as melanoma, head and neck, liver or kidney cancer. Each CDR3 is given with its conserved first and last residue. The D gene is left open where the match is weak. Expanded clones get a size class; other rows say once, few or many, or leave the size out.

D,V,length,J,size,DNA,CDR3
TRBD2,TRBV18,17,TRBJ2-1,.,TGTGCCAGCTCACCATTTGCTCCTAGCGGGGGATACAATGAGCAGTTCTTC,CASSPFAPSGGYNEQFF
.,TRBV4-1,14,TRBJ2-2,.,TGCGCCAGCAGCCAGGAAGAGGAGGTCCGGGAGCTGTTTTTT,CASSQEEEVRELFF
TRBD1,TRBV11-2,17,TRBJ1-2,.,TGTGCCAGCAGCGTAGGTCGGGACAGACGTTCGAACTATGGCTACACCTTC,CASSVGRDRRSNYGYTF
TRBD2,TRBV5-1,14,TRBJ2-5,.,TGCGCCAGCAGTTATGCGGGAGGGCAAGAGACCCAGTACTTC,CASSYAGGQETQYF
.,TRBV5-1,14,TRBJ1-3,.,TGCGCCAGCAGCTTTCGGGGGGCTGGAAACACCATATATTTT,CASSFRGAGNTIYF
.,TRBV5-1,15,TRBJ2-3,.,TGCGCCAGCAAAATCCAGGGGACCGACACAGATACGCAGTATTTT,CASKIQGTDTDTQYF
TRBD1,TRBV18,15,TRBJ2-3,.,TGTGCCAGCTCACCAAACAGGGGCGGGACAGATACGCAGTATTTT,CASSPNRGGTDTQYF
.,TRBV9,15,TRBJ2-1,.,TGTGCCAGCAGCGTAGGCCCTAACCCCTACAATGAGCAGTTCTTC,CASSVGPNPYNEQFF
.,TRBV18,16,TRBJ2-1,.,TGTGCCAGCTCACCATACGCGTTGGGCTCCTACAATGAGCAGTTCTTC,CASSPYALGSYNEQFF
TRBD2,TRBV7-2,14,TRBJ2-3,once,TGTGCCAGCGGCCCCGCCACTAGCGGGGGCCCGCAGTATTTT,CASGPATSGGPQYF
.,TRBV18,17,TRBJ2-1,few,TGTGCCAGCTCACCCAGGCCTAGCGCGAGCTCCTACAATGAGCAGTTCTTC,CASSPRPSASSYNEQFF
.,TRBV9,16,TRBJ2-1,.,TGTGCCAGCAGCGTACTTAGCTACAGCTCCTACAATGAGCAGTTCTTC,CASSVLSYSSYNEQFF
.,TRBV28,16,TRBJ2-6,few,TGTGCCAGCAGTTTAGAGTGGGGCTCTGGGGCCAACGTCCTGACTTTC,CASSLEWGSGANVLTF
.,TRBV6-1,13,TRBJ2-5,.,TGTGCCAGCAGTGAACGGGGCTGGGAGACCCAGTACTTC,CASSERGWETQYF
TRBD2,TRBV5-1,14,TRBJ2-3,.,TGCGCCAGCAGGGATGAACTAGCGGGGGGGCCTGAGTATTTT,CASRDELAGGPEYF
.,TRBV9,12,TRBJ2-3,.,TGTGCCAGCAGCAATTACGGAGATACGCAGTATTTT,CASSNYGDTQYF
TRBD1,TRBV7-8,17,TRBJ1-1,.,TGTGCCAGCAGCGCGAGCCGGGCGGACAGGGGGGTCGGTGAAGCTTTCTTT,CASSASRADRGVGEAFF
.,TRBV19,17,TRBJ1-1,.,TGTGCCAGTAGTATAAGGGCCCGGAGGGGAGGGAACACTGAAGCTTTCTTT,CASSIRARRGGNTEAFF
TRBD1,TRBV19,14,TRBJ2-3,.,TGTGCCAGTAGGGACAGGGGGGCCACAGATACGCAGTATTTT,CASRDRGATDTQYF
TRBD2,TRBV7-9,16,TRBJ2-1,.,TGTGCCAGCAGGAGGAGGCTAGCGGGTTCTGATAATGAGCAGTTCTTC,CASRRRLAGSDNEQFF
.,TRBV5-4,19,TRBJ2-2,.,TGTGCCAGCAGCTTCCCCAGCCCCTTTTCACGACAGAACACCGGGGAGCTGTTTTTT,CASSFPSPFSRQNTGELFF
.,TRBV6-5,15,TRBJ2-3,.,TGTGCCAGCAGGCGGGCCTATTCTAGCACAGATACGCAGTATTTT,CASRRAYSSTDTQYF
TRBD1,TRBV6-1,13,TRBJ1-6,few,TGTGCCAGCAGCGGACAGGGGTATTCACCCCTCCACTTT,CASSGQGYSPLHF
.,TRBV6-5,16,TRBJ2-3,few,TGTGCCAGCAGTTACTCTCCTGGAGGGCTAACAGATACGCAGTATTTT,CASSYSPGGLTDTQYF
.,TRBV7-9,11,TRBJ2-1,.,TGTGCCAGCAGCTTAAAGTGGGAGCAGTTCTTC,CASSLKWEQFF
.,TRBV6-5,15,TRBJ2-7,.,TGTGCCAGCAGAGACCGGGGAGCCCACTCCTACGAGCAGTACTTC,CASRDRGAHSYEQYF
.,TRBV5-4,14,TRBJ1-6,medium-sized,TGTGCCAGCAGCGCGGGACAAAGCAATTCACCCCTCCACTTT,CASSAGQSNSPLHF
TRBD1,TRBV11-2,13,TRBJ2-3,.,TGTGCCAGCAGGGAATTGGACAGGGTGAAGCAGTATTTT,CASRELDRVKQYF
TRBD1,TRBV7-9,17,TRBJ2-3,.,TGTGCCAGCAGCTTAAAGACAGGGATGGGGGTGAGAGATACGCAGTATTTT,CASSLKTGMGVRDTQYF
.,TRBV6-1,14,TRBJ1-1,.,TGTGCCAGCAGCCAACAGGGCGGGCGCACTGAAGCTTTCTTT,CASSQQGGRTEAFF
TRBD1,TRBV7-2,15,TRBJ2-3,.,TGTGCCAGCAGGCCACCGGGACAGCACACAGATACGCAGTATTTT,CASRPPGQHTDTQYF
TRBD2,TRBV28,15,TRBJ2-7,.,TGTGCCAGCAGTGCTACCCGGGACTACTCCTACGAGCAGTACTTC,CASSATRDYSYEQYF
.,TRBV5-6,15,TRBJ2-7,.,TGTGCCAGCAGCTTGGGCAGGGAGAGCTCCTACGAGCAGTACTTC,CASSLGRESSYEQYF
TRBD1,TRBV11-3,16,TRBJ1-6,.,TGTGCCAGCAGCTTAATCAGAGGACAGGGGGATTCACCCCTCCACTTT,CASSLIRGQGDSPLHF
.,TRBV5-1,17,TRBJ1-3,few,TGCGCCAGCAGCGCGTCGGACAGCTTCCTCTCTGGAAACACCATATATTTT,CASSASDSFLSGNTIYF
TRBD1,TRBV28,13,TRBJ1-6,.,TGTGCCAGTGAGCAGGGGGCGGATTCACCCCTCCACTTT,CASEQGADSPLHF
TRBD1,TRBV30,15,TRBJ1-4,.,TGTGCCTGGAAGTACGGGACAGGGTGGCTTGAAAAACTGTTTTTT,CAWKYGTGWLEKLFF
TRBD2,TRBV28,18,TRBJ2-5,.,TGTGCCAGCAGTTCCAAACCCATCCCGACTAGCGGGAAAGAGACCCAGTACTTC,CASSSKPIPTSGKETQYF
TRBD1,TRBV10-3,15,TRBJ1-4,once,TGTGCCATCAGTGAGTCGGGCAGGGGGCAGGAAAAACTGTTTTTT,CAISESGRGQEKLFF
TRBD2,TRBV11-2,14,TRBJ2-1,.,TGTGCCAGCAGCGTAGCGGGAGGGCAACAAGGGCAGTTCTTC,CASSVAGGQQGQFF
.,TRBV5-1,15,TRBJ2-5,.,TGCGCCAGCAGCTGGACGGGACTCTCCGGAGAGACCCAGTACTTC,CASSWTGLSGETQYF
TRBD1,TRBV28,12,TRBJ1-1,.,TGTGCCAGCAGGGTACAGGGGGCGCAAGCTTTCTTT,CASRVQGAQAFF
TRBD1,TRBV5-1,15,TRBJ1-1,.,TGCGCCAGCAGGTACGCCGGGACAGGGAACACTGAAGCTTTCTTT,CASRYAGTGNTEAFF
.,TRBV7-8,17,TRBJ2-7,.,TGTGCCAGCAGCTCTAACCCAACTAGTTGGAGATCCTACGAGCAGTACTTC,CASSSNPTSWRSYEQYF
.,TRBV7-9,14,TRBJ2-3,few,TGTGCCAGCAGAGGAAATGGCGCGACAGATACGCAGTATTTT,CASRGNGATDTQYF
.,TRBV27,15,TRBJ1-4,.,TGTGCCAGCAGTCCCAAGGGATTAACTAATGAAAAACTGTTTTTT,CASSPKGLTNEKLFF
TRBD1,TRBV4-1,14,TRBJ1-5,.,TGCGCCAGCAGCGACGACAGGGGCGCCCAGCCCCAGCATTTT,CASSDDRGAQPQHF
TRBD1,TRBV4-2,15,TRBJ1-1,.,TGTGCCAGCAGCCAGGTGGACAGGGAGAGCACTGAAGCTTTCTTT,CASSQVDRESTEAFF
TRBD1,TRBV27,15,TRBJ1-2,.,TGTGCCAGCAGACCGACAGGGGGCGCATTTCTTGGCTACACCTTC,CASRPTGGAFLGYTF
.,TRBV10-1,17,TRBJ2-3,.,TGCGCCAGCAGTGCGTCCGCGCGGGGGCCTGCTTCAGATACGCAGTATTTT,CASSASARGPASDTQYF
.,TRBV5-1,15,TRBJ1-1,.,TGCGCCAGCAGCCTTGGCGGTTCTCTGGGTGCTGAAGCTTTCTTT,CASSLGGSLGAEAFF
.,TRBV18,14,TRBJ2-2,.,TGTGCCAGCTCACCACCAGGGCGTGCCGGGGAGCTGTTTTTT,CASSPPGRAGELFF
.,TRBV7-2,15,TRBJ2-5,.,TGTGCCAGCAGCCGAGGACAGGGAGGGCGGAAGACCCAGTACTTC,CASSRGQGGRKTQYF
.,TRBV6-6,12,TRBJ1-2,.,TGTGCCAGCCTGGGTAGGGATCGTGGCTACACCTTC,CASLGRDRGYTF
.,TRBV27,14,TRBJ2-1,.,TGTGCCAGCACCACGCAAGGGGGAGTGAATGAGCAGTTCTTC,CASTTQGGVNEQFF